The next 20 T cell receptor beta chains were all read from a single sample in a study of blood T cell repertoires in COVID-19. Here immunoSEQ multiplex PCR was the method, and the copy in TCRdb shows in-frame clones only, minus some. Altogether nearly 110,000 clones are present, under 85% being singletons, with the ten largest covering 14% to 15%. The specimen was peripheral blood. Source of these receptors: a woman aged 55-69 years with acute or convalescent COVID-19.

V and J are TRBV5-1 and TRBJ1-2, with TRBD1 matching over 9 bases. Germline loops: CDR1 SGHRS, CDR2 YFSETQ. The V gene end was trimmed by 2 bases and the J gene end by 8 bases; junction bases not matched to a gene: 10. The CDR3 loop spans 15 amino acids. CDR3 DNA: TGCGCCAGCAGCTTTATCGAACAGGGGGCTGTCGGCTACACCTTC. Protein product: CASSFIEQGAVGYTF.

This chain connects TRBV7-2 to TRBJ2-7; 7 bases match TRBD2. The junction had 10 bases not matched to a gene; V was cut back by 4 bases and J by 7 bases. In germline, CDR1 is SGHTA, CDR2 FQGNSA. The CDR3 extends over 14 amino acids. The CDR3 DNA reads TGTGCCAGCAGCTCGGGACTACGTTCGGGAGAGCAGTACTTC. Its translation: CASSSGLRSGEQYF.

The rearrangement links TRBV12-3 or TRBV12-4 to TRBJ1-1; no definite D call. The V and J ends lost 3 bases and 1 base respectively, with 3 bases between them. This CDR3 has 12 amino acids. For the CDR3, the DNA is TGTGCCAGCAGTTTCCAGAACACTGAAGCTTTCTTT. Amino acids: CASSFQNTEAFF.

The CDR3 nucleotides are TGCGCCAGCAGCTTGGACAGGGGCGCGAATGAGCAGTTCTTC. Translating it yields CASSLDRGANEQFF. This rearrangement joins TRBV5-1 to TRBJ2-1; 7 nucleotides align to TRBD1. This CDR3 is built from 14 residues. V shed 0 bases, J shed 7 bases, and the junction held 4 bases outside the gene matches. Germline CDR1 and CDR2: SGHRS and YFSETQ.

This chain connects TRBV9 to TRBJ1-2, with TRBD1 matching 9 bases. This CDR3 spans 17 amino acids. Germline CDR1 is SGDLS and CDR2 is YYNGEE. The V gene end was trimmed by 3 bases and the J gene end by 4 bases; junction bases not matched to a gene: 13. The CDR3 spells CASSAGTGSDVGYGYTF. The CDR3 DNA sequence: TGTGCCAGCAGCGCCGGGACAGGGAGCGACGTCGGCTATGGCTACACCTTC.

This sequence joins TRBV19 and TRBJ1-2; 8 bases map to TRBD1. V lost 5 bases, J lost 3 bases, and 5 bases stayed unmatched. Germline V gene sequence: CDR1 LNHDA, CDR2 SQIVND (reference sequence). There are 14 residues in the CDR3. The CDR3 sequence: CASSVLGQDYGYTF. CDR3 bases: TGTGCCAGTAGTGTCCTGGGACAGGACTATGGCTACACCTTC.

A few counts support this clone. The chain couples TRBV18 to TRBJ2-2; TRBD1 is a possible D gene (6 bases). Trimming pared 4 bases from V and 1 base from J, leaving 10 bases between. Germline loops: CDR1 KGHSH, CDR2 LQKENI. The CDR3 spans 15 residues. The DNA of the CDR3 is TGTGCCAGCTCACTAGGACAGAAGAACACCGGGGAGCTGTTTTTT. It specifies CASSLGQKNTGELFF.

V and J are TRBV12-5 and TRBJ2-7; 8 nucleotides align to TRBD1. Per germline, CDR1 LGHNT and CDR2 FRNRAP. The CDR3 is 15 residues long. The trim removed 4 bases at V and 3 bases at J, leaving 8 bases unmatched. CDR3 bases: TGTGCTAGTGGTTCCGGACAGGGACCCCTCTACGAGCAGTACTTC. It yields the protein CASGSGQGPLYEQYF.

CDR3 DNA sequence: TGTGCCAGCAGCGGCAATAATTCACCCCTCCACTTT. Encoded protein: CASSGNNSPLHF. The chain is built from TRBV5-6 and TRBJ1-6; D uncertain. Trimming took off 4 bases at V and 5 bases at J, with 4 bases between the two ends. Germline loops: CDR1 SGHDT, CDR2 YYEEEE. The CDR3 covers 12 residues.

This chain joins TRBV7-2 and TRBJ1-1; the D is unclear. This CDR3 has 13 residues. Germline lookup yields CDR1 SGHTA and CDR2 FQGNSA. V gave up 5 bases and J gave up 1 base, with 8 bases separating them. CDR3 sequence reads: CASSPTENTEAFF. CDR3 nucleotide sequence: TGTGCCAGCAGCCCCACTGAGAACACTGAAGCTTTCTTT.

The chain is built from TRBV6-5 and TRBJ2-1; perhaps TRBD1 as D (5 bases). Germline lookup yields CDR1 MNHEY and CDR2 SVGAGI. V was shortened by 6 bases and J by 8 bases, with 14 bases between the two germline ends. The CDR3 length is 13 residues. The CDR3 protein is CASRTRREHEQFF. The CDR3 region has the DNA TGTGCCAGCAGAACCCGCAGGGAACATGAGCAGTTCTTC.

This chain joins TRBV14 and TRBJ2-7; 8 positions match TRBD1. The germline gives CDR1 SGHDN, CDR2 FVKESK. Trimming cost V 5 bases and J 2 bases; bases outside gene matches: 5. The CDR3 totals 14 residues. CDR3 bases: TGTGCCAGCAGCGAAACAGGGGGACCCTACGAGCAGTACTTC. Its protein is CASSETGGPYEQYF.

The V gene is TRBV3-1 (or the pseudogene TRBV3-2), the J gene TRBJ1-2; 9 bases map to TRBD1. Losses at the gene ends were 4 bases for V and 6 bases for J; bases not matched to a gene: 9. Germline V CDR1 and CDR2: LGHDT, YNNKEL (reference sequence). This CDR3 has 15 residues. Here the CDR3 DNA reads TGTGCCAGCAGCCTCACCAGGACAGGGGCGGATGGCTACACCTTC. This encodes CASSLTRTGADGYTF.

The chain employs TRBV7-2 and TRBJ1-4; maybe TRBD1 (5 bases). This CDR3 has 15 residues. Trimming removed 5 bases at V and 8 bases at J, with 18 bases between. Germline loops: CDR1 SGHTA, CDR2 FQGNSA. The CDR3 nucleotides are TGTGCCAGCAGCCGTATAGGAGGGACTGGGGAAAAACTGTTTTTT. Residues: CASSRIGGTGEKLFF.

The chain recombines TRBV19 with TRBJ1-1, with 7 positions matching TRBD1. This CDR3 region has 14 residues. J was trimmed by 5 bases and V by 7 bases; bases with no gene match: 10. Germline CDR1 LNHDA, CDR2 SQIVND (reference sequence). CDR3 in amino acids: CASTRGQLGTEAFF. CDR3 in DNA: TGTGCCAGTACCAGGGGACAGCTCGGGACTGAAGCTTTCTTT.

The CDR3 DNA is TGTGCCAGCTCACCCGGGACTAGCGACTCGGAGACCCAGTACTTC. Translated: CASSPGTSDSETQYF. This chain uses TRBV18 with TRBJ2-5, with 10 bases fitting TRBD2. The germline CDR1 and CDR2 sequences are KGHSH and LQKENI. The J segment lost 5 bases and the V segment lost 3 bases, leaving 6 bases of the junction unmatched. This CDR3 spans 15 amino acids.

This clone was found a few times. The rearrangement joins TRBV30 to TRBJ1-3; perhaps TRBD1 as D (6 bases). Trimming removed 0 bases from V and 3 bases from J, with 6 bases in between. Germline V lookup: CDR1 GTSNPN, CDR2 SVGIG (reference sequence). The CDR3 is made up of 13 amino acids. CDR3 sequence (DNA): TGTGCCTGGAGTGTACAGGGTGGAAACACCATATATTTT. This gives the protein CAWSVQGGNTIYF.

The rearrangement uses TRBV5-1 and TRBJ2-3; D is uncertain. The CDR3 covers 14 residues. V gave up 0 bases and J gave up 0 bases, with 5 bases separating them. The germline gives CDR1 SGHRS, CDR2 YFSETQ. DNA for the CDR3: TGCGCCAGCAGCTTGGCTCAGAGCACAGATACGCAGTATTTT. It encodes CASSLAQSTDTQYF.

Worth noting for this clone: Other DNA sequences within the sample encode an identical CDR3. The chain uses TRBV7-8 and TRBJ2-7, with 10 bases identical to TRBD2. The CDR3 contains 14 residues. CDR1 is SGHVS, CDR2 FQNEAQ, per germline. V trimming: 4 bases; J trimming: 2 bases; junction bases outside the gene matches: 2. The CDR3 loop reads CASSWTSGTYEQYF. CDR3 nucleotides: TGTGCCAGCAGCTGGACTAGCGGAACCTACGAGCAGTACTTC. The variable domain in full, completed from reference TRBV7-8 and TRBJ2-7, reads GAGVSQSPRYKVAKRGQDVALRCDPISGHVSLFWYQQALGQGPEFLTYFQNEAQLDKSGLPSDRFFAERPEGSVSTLKIQRTQQEDSAVYLCASSWTSGTYEQYFGPGTRLTVT.

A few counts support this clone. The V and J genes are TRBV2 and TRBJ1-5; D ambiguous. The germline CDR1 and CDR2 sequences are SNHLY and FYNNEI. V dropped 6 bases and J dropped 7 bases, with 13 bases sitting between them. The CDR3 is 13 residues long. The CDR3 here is CASSIIPLQPQHF. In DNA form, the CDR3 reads TGTGCCAGCAGCATCATCCCACTCCAGCCCCAGCATTTT.